This T cell receptor beta chain was recorded in a study of Graves' ophthalmopathy and Graves' hyperthyroidism. Trimming removed 4 bases from V and 1 base from J; junction bases left unmatched: 6. Germline CDR1 is SNHLY and CDR2 is FYNNEI. CDR3 length: 15 residues. This clonotype appeared once. Its antigen is not known. Exclusion covered patients with other autoimmune diseases or uncontrolled infections (as well as pregnancy or lactation). As the template, RNA transcripts were used to amplify TCR beta CDR3 regions. Second-round multiplex PCR came after first-round RT-PCR with HTBI primers. From the multiplex PCR reads, TCRdb called clonotypes with MiXCR, one entry per CDR3 protein. The data contain more than 1,000,000 distinct CDR3 sequences, roughly 35% of them singletons. General study results and limits: Most expanded thyroid clonotypes above 0.001 frequency also appeared in blood.

The chain joins TRBV2 to TRBJ2-7; 8 bases map to TRBD1. This TCR was sampled from an adult man with Graves' hyperthyroidism. The sample taken for sequencing was peripheral blood or thyroid tissue (not recorded which). For the CDR3, the DNA is TGTGCCAGCAGTGTACGGACAGGGACGTCCTACGAGCAGTACTTC. It is translated as CASSVRTGTSYEQYF.